One and the same sample provided the 15 T cell receptor beta chains below, sequenced in a study of T cells in tuberculosis (dated by TCRdb to the late 2010s). Libraries were built with the immunoSEQ multiplex PCR assay. The immuneACCESS repertoire file appears here via TCRdb, limited to in-frame rearrangements. These files lack a portion of the clones; in checked studies, under half of the deficit traces to unresolved V genes, and the cause of the others is not known. In all, the sample holds about 30,000 clones, and nearly 90% of those were seen once. Roughly 6.1% of the sample is taken by the ten largest. Sequenced material: PBMCs. The receptors originated from a donor between 5 and 29 years old with latent tuberculosis or without tuberculosis infection.

In its sample, this clone was seen once. The J gene is TRBJ2-2, the V gene TRBV6-5; no clear D gene. CDR3 length: 12 residues. The V and J ends lost 7 bases and 5 bases respectively, with 8 bases between them. Germline CDR1 reads MNHEY; CDR2 reads SVGAGI. The CDR3 sequence is CASMRRTGELFF. The CDR3 nucleotides are TGTGCCAGCATGAGGAGAACCGGGGAGCTGTTTTTT.

J is TRBJ1-4 and V is TRBV9, with D perhaps matching TRBD1 (6 bases). Trimming stripped 5 bases from V and 5 bases from J, with 16 bases between. CDR3 length: 15 amino acids. Germline V gives CDR1 SGDLS, CDR2 YYNGEE. The CDR3 coding sequence is TGTGCCAGCAGTGGGGGCGCCCCGGAAAATGAAAAACTGTTTTTT. This codes for CASSGGAPENEKLFF.

This rearrangement joins TRBV7-9 to TRBJ2-7, with TRBD1 matching over 11 bases. CDR3 length equals 14 residues. Germline CDR1 and CDR2: SEHNR and FQNEAQ (reference sequence). V was clipped by 4 bases and J by 5 bases; unmatched bases: 4. The CDR3 sequence: CASSSRDRGDEQYF. DNA for the CDR3: TGTGCCAGCAGCTCCCGGGACAGGGGGGACGAGCAGTACTTC.

V usage is TRBV18 and J usage is TRBJ2-1, with D possibly matching TRBD2 (6 bases). V was cut by 9 bases and J by 1 base, with 13 bases left in between. This CDR3 has 14 amino acids. CDR1 KGHSH and CDR2 LQKENI come from the germline V gene. The CDR3 protein is CASSYRESYNEQFF. In DNA, the CDR3 is TGTGCCAGTTCATACCGGGAGTCCTACAATGAGCAGTTCTTC.

The chain employs TRBV5-6 and TRBJ2-2; no firm D call. The V gene's germline CDR1 is SGHDT and CDR2 YYEEEE. Trimming cost V 0 bases and J 1 base, with 10 bases left between them. The CDR3 sequence is 16 residues long. CDR3 nucleotide sequence: TGTGCCAGCAGCTTGGCGCGACACTGGAACACCGGGGAGCTGTTTTTT. Protein: CASSLARHWNTGELFF.

The rearrangement links TRBV19 to TRBJ1-6; TRBD1 aligns across 8 bases. The ends lost 7 bases at V and 10 bases at J; junction bases unmatched: 9. Germline CDR1 LNHDA, CDR2 SQIVND (reference sequence). CDR3 size: 14 residues. CDR3 amino acids: CASTVTGEGSPLHF. CDR3 coding DNA: TGTGCCAGTACCGTGACAGGGGAAGGGTCACCCCTCCACTTT.

The V and J genes are TRBV9 and TRBJ1-4; TRBD1 is a possible D gene (5 bases). This CDR3 has 14 residues. V lost 4 bases and J 5 bases, leaving 12 bases between the germline ends. CDR1 SGDLS and CDR2 YYNGEE come from the germline V gene. In nucleotides, the CDR3 is TGTGCCAGCAGCCCAGGTGGGGGGAATGAAAAACTGTTTTTT. Its translation: CASSPGGGNEKLFF. Full variable domain (remainder filled in from reference TRBV9 and TRBJ1-4): DSGVTQTPKHLITATGQRVTLRCSPRSGDLSVYWYQQSLDQGLQFLIQYYNGEERAKGNILERFSAQQFPDLHSELNLSSLELGDSALYFCASSPGGGNEKLFFGSGTQLSVL.

Turning to this clone: One end of the junction does not line up with germline, which may come from a read error. The J gene is TRBJ2-7, the V gene TRBV2; 12 bases align to TRBD2. In germline, CDR1 is SNHLY, CDR2 FYNNEI. CDR3 length: 12 residues. Here the CDR3 reads CVSQGLAGREYF. As DNA, the CDR3 is TGTGTCAGCCAAGGACTAGCGGGGAGAGAGTACTTC.

The chain has TRBV2 and TRBJ1-5; TRBD1 is a possible D gene (5 bases). V was trimmed by 7 bases and J by 7 bases, leaving 14 bases between them. CDR3 length: 13 amino acids. Germline assignment: CDR1 SNHLY and CDR2 FYNNEI. The CDR3 DNA reads as TGTGCCAGCACGGGTCAGGGTAGGCAGCCCCAGCATTTT. It specifies CASTGQGRQPQHF.

This chain links TRBV5-4 with TRBJ2-1, with 9 bases aligning to TRBD2. Germline loops: CDR1 SGHNT, CDR2 YYREEE (reference sequence). The CDR3 runs 16 residues. Trimming removed 5 bases from V and 9 bases from J; junction bases left unmatched: 15. The CDR3 loop reads CASSLGVASGVGEQFF. The CDR3 bases are TGTGCCAGCAGTCTGGGCGTGGCTAGCGGGGTTGGTGAGCAGTTCTTC.

In DNA form, the CDR3 reads TGTGCCAGCTCTCCTAGCGGGGGAGGGTTAGAGACCCAGTACTTC. As protein: CASSPSGGGLETQYF. V usage is TRBV6-5 and J usage is TRBJ2-5; 10 bases agree with TRBD2. The V gene end was trimmed by 8 bases and the J gene end by 4 bases; junction bases not matched to a gene: 10. Germline assignment: CDR1 MNHEY and CDR2 SVGAGI. This CDR3 is 15 amino acids long.

The genes are TRBV29-1 and TRBJ1-1; tentative D call: TRBD1 (6 bases). Germline assignment: CDR1 SQVTM and CDR2 ANQGSEA. The CDR3 has 15 residues. V was clipped by 1 base and J by 3 bases, with 15 bases between them. The DNA for the CDR3 is TGCAGCGTTGAAGTGTTGGGAGGGGGGTACACTGAAGCTTTCTTT. Residues: CSVEVLGGGYTEAFF.

The gene calls are TRBV25-1 and TRBJ2-7, with D unclear. The CDR3 length is 12 residues. The V and J ends lost 5 bases and 3 bases respectively, with 8 bases between them. Per the germline V gene, CDR1 is MGHDK and CDR2 is SYGVNS. DNA for the CDR3: TGTGCCAGCAGTCGCTTCGGCTACGAGCAGTACTTC. This sequence encodes CASSRFGYEQYF.

J is TRBJ1-6 and V is TRBV6-4, with 7 bases identical to TRBD1. The V gene end was trimmed by 2 bases and the J gene end by 8 bases; junction bases not matched to a gene: 6. The V gene's germline CDR1 is MRHNA and CDR2 SNTAGT. This CDR3 has 15 amino acids. DNA for the CDR3: TGTGCCAGCAGTGACCGGGACAGTCCCGATTCACCCCTCCACTTT. This gives the protein CASSDRDSPDSPLHF.

This clone was seen a few times. The genes are TRBV7-2 and TRBJ2-7; TRBD2 agrees at 14 bases. The trim removed 6 bases at V and 3 bases at J, leaving 4 bases unmatched. The CDR3 is made up of 15 amino acids. The germline gives CDR1 SGHTA, CDR2 FQGNSA. CDR3 region: CASSHGTSGGYEQYF. CDR3 nucleotide sequence: TGTGCCAGCAGTCACGGGACTAGCGGGGGCTACGAGCAGTACTTC.